These 17 T cell receptor beta chains originate from one sample sequenced in a study of CD8 T cells in Susac syndrome. An input of roughly 0.5 to 1 ug of RNA was subjected to reverse transcription using random hexamers. TCRdb re-analysed the immunoSEQ multiplex PCR reads in MiXCR, keeping a single row per CDR3 protein. The sample consists of around 200,000 distinct CDR3 sequences, around 95% of them appearing once. The sequenced material came from CD8+ T cells from PBMCs. These receptors were collected from a human donor with Susac syndrome.

V gene TRBV19 combines with J gene TRBJ1-4; 8 positions match TRBD1. Germline-derived CDR1 and CDR2 are LNHDA and SQIVND (reference sequence). The CDR3 is made up of 15 amino acids. V gave up 3 bases and J gave up 8 bases; unmatched junction bases: 8. CDR3: CASSILDRVGEKLFF. For the CDR3, the DNA is TGTGCCAGTAGTATCTTGGACAGGGTTGGCGAAAAACTGTTTTTT.

The chain joins TRBV12-3 or TRBV12-4 to TRBJ2-6, with 7 bases matching TRBD1. The CDR3 has 12 amino acids. V dropped 1 base and J dropped 14; count of bases not matched to a gene: 2. Here the CDR3 DNA reads TGTGCCAGCAGTTTAGGGGACAGAATCCTGACTTTC. Encoded protein: CASSLGDRILTF.

The V call is TRBV1, the J call TRBJ2-3. TRBV1 is a pseudogene segment. The CDR3 sequence is 15 residues long. The CDR3 loop reads CTSSQSLSITDTQYF. CDR3 DNA: TGCACCAGCAGCCAAAGTTTGTCGATCACAGATACGCAGTATTTT.

This clonotype has more than one count but fewer than ten. V usage is TRBV6-5 and J usage is TRBJ1-2; 9 positions agree with TRBD1. Germline V gives CDR1 MNHEY, CDR2 SVGAGI. This CDR3 has 14 residues. V lost 5 bases and J lost 3; bases outside the gene matches: 4. The CDR3 protein is CASSPGQGDYGYTF. CDR3 coding DNA: TGTGCCAGCAGTCCGGGACAGGGTGACTATGGCTACACCTTC.

J is TRBJ2-7 and V is TRBV27; 10 nucleotides line up with TRBD1. V lost 3 bases and J lost 2; bases outside the gene matches: 4. Germline lookup yields CDR1 MNHEY and CDR2 SMNVEV (reference sequence). This CDR3 is 15 amino acids long. The DNA for the CDR3 is TGTGCCAGCAGTTTGCTCGGACAGGGGGCCTACGAGCAGTACTTC. It yields the protein CASSLLGQGAYEQYF.

The CDR3 nucleotides are TGTGCCAGCAGCTTAGTCGGGGGGCTCGCGGAGACCCAGTACTTC. It encodes CASSLVGGLAETQYF. V gene TRBV11-2 combines with J gene TRBJ2-5, with D maybe TRBD2 (7 bases). The length of the CDR3 is 15 residues. CDR1 is SGHAT and CDR2 is FQNNGV in the germline V gene. Trimming took 1 base from V and 5 from J, leaving 14 bases between them.

V usage is TRBV19 and J usage is TRBJ1-5; TRBD1 matches at 7 bases. Germline assignment: CDR1 LNHDA and CDR2 SQIVND (reference sequence). The CDR3 has 19 amino acids. J gave up 7 bases and V 6 bases, and 24 bases lay outside the gene matches. CDR3 residues: CASSPLEWWDSRQGQPQHF. The CDR3 DNA is TGTGCCAGTAGCCCCCTTGAGTGGTGGGACAGCAGACAGGGCCAGCCCCAGCATTTT.

This sequence joins TRBV15 and TRBJ1-1; a weak D match, TRBD1 (5 bases). CDR1 is LNHNV, CDR2 YYDKDF, per germline (reference sequence). The V end lost 0 bases, the J end lost 3 bases, and 8 bases lay between the germline ends. CDR3 size: 14 residues. Here the CDR3 reads CATSRDREDTEAFF. Written as DNA, the CDR3 is TGTGCCACCAGCAGAGACAGGGAGGACACTGAAGCTTTCTTT.

This rearrangement joins TRBV7-8 to TRBJ1-5; 11 nucleotides match TRBD1. Looked up from germline, CDR1 is SGHVS and CDR2 is FQNEAQ. The CDR3 length is 16 residues. Trimming cost V 5 bases and J 6 bases; bases outside gene matches: 9. This CDR3 reads CASSLYGTGGVQPQHF. The CDR3 DNA reads TGTGCCAGCAGCCTATACGGGACAGGGGGGGTTCAGCCCCAGCATTTT.

The gene calls are TRBV5-4 and TRBJ2-5, with D hard to call. Trimming took off 2 bases at V and 2 bases at J, with 7 bases between the two ends. Germline CDR1 is SGHNT and CDR2 is YYREEE (reference sequence). The CDR3 consists of 13 residues. CDR3 coding DNA: TGTGCCAGCAGCTTTTATGGACAAGAGACCCAGTACTTC. It encodes CASSFYGQETQYF.

This clonotype was detected only once. The chain uses TRBV5-4 and TRBJ1-3; D is possibly TRBD1 (5 bases). CDR1 SGHNT and CDR2 YYREEE come from the germline V gene (reference sequence). The CDR3 extends over 13 amino acids. Trimming shortened V by 1 base and J by 8 bases, and 10 bases separated the two germline ends. CDR3 sequence reads: CASSLTGVDTIYF. As DNA, the CDR3 is TGTGCCAGCAGCTTGACAGGAGTAGACACCATATATTTT.

This CDR3 reads CASSLGTGLATEAFF. The CDR3 DNA reads TGTGCCAGCAGCCTTGGGACAGGGTTAGCCACTGAAGCTTTCTTT. This sequence joins TRBV2 and TRBJ1-1, with 9 positions matching TRBD1. CDR3 length equals 15 residues. Germline CDR1 SNHLY, CDR2 FYNNEI. The ends lost 6 bases at V and 4 bases at J; junction bases unmatched: 9. Filled out from reference TRBV2 and TRBJ1-1, the complete variable domain reads EPEVTQTPSHQVTQMGQEVILRCVPISNHLYFYWYRQILGQKVEFLVSFYNNEISEKSEIFDDQFSVERPDGSNFTLKIRSTKLEDSAMYFCASSLGTGLATEAFFGQGTRLTVV.

This clonotype was counted once. The chain has TRBV11-2 and TRBJ2-7, with 7 bases matching TRBD1. Looked up from germline, CDR1 is SGHAT and CDR2 is FQNNGV. The CDR3 spans 15 residues. Trimming removed 3 bases from V and 4 bases from J; junction bases left unmatched: 9. The DNA for the CDR3 is TGTGCCAGCAGCTTTTCCCTGACAGGGTATTACGAGCAGTACTTC. This sequence encodes CASSFSLTGYYEQYF.

The chain has TRBV14 and TRBJ2-1; D possibly corresponds to TRBD1 (6 bases). The CDR3 length is 17 residues. Germline V gene lookup returns CDR1 SGHDN and CDR2 FVKESK. Trimming removed 0 bases at V and 7 bases at J, with 19 bases between. The CDR3, as DNA: TGTGCCAGCAGCCAAGATAACGCAGGGGCGCGATGGAATGAGCAGTTCTTC. It encodes CASSQDNAGARWNEQFF. Based on the CDR3 plus reference TRBV14 and TRBJ2-1, the full variable domain is EAGVTQFPSHSVIEKGQTVTLRCDPISGHDNLYWYRRVMGKEIKFLLHFVKESKQDESGMPNNRFLAERTGGTYSTLKVQPAELEDSGVYFCASSQDNAGARWNEQFFGPGTRLTVL.

V gene TRBV6-5 combines with J gene TRBJ2-7; 7 bases line up with TRBD1. The length of the CDR3 is 14 residues. The V segment lost 0 bases and the J segment 2 bases; nucleotides outside the gene matches: 1. CDR1 and CDR2 from the germline V gene are MNHEY and SVGAGI. The chain's CDR3 is CASSYSGTAYEQYF. CDR3 coding DNA: TGTGCCAGCAGTTACTCGGGGACAGCCTACGAGCAGTACTTC.

The chain is built from TRBV20-1 and TRBJ2-7; 9 bases are a match to TRBD1. The CDR3 consists of 13 residues. Per germline, CDR1 DFQATT and CDR2 SNEGSKA (reference sequence). Trimming removed 6 bases from V and 3 bases from J; junction bases left unmatched: 6. Here the CDR3 DNA reads TGCAGTGCCTGGACAGGGGAAGGCTACGAGCAGTACTTC. It specifies CSAWTGEGYEQYF.

The rearrangement uses TRBV28 and TRBJ2-5; D might be TRBD2 (5 bases). This CDR3 region has 16 residues. CDR1 and CDR2 (germline): MDHEN, SYDVKM. Trimming removed 1 base from V and 5 bases from J, with 17 bases in between. CDR3 amino acids: CASSLYALAGGETQYF. The CDR3 DNA sequence: TGTGCCAGCAGTTTATATGCCCTGGCGGGCGGGGAGACCCAGTACTTC.